A selection of T cell receptor beta chains follows, all from one sample in a study of T cell changes during pregnancy in multiple sclerosis. This table comes from immunoSEQ multiplex PCR, and its TCRdb copy is limited to in-frame clones, with some not included. The sample shows some 70,000 clones, 75% to 95% of them seen only once. Specimen: peripheral blood, collected in the first trimester of pregnancy. These receptors were obtained from a female donor with multiple sclerosis, enrolled in a pregnancy study. Both conserved end residues are part of each CDR3. Fields, in order: CDR3 protein, CDR3 DNA, J gene, D gene, V gene, clone size, CDR3 length. A D gene is named only where the DNA matches it firmly. Where a row states a size, it is once, few, many or the class of an expanded clone; other rows omit it.

CASSYGGGNEQFF,TGTGCCAGCAGCTACGGCGGGGGCAATGAGCAGTTCTTC,TRBJ2-1,TRBD2,TRBV6-5,-,13
CASSFTGGGYANEQYF,TGCGCCAGCAGCTTTACGGGAGGGGGTTATGCGAACGAGCAGTACTTC,TRBJ2-7,TRBD2,TRBV5-1,-,16
CASSTTGRTNEKLFF,TGTGCCAGCAGTACCACAGGGCGCACTAATGAAAAACTGTTTTTT,TRBJ1-4,-,TRBV2,-,15
CASRPTGRDEAFF,TGTGCCAGCAGACCAACAGGGAGGGATGAAGCTTTCTTT,TRBJ1-1,-,TRBV6-5,-,13
CASSSTGGADYGYTF,TGTGCCAGCAGTTCTACAGGGGGCGCGGACTATGGCTACACCTTC,TRBJ1-2,TRBD1,TRBV6-5,-,15
CASSFGQGIANEKLFF,TGCGCCAGCAGCTTCGGACAGGGGATCGCTAATGAAAAACTGTTTTTT,TRBJ1-4,TRBD1,TRBV5-1,-,16
CASSGGVPGYSGNTIYF,TGCGCCAGCAGCGGCGGGGTACCAGGGTACTCCGGAAACACCATATATTTT,TRBJ1-3,-,TRBV4-1,once,17
CASSEGHGPYEQYF,TGTGCCAGCAGTGAAGGCCACGGTCCCTACGAGCAGTACTTC,TRBJ2-7,-,TRBV6-1,once,14
CASSVRSSYNEQFF,TGTGCCAGCAGTGTCCGTAGCTCCTACAATGAGCAGTTCTTC,TRBJ2-1,-,TRBV2,-,14
CAWSVVSQETQYF,TGTGCCTGGAGCGTTGTCAGCCAAGAGACCCAGTACTTC,TRBJ2-5,-,TRBV30,once,13
CASSQGTGVRDTQYF,TGCGCCAGCAGCCAAGGGACTGGGGTACGGGATACGCAGTATTTT,TRBJ2-3,-,TRBV4-1,-,15
CASSARGLSGYTF,TGTGCCAGCAGCGCCAGGGGTCTTAGTGGCTACACCTTC,TRBJ1-2,-,TRBV13,-,13
CASSLGAGGLDEQYF,TGTGCCAGCAGCTTAGGTGCGGGGGGGCTCGACGAGCAGTACTTC,TRBJ2-7,TRBD2,TRBV13,once,15
CASSPVREQYF,TGTGCCAGCAGCCCTGTTCGGGAGCAGTACTTC,TRBJ2-7,-,TRBV7-9,-,11
CASSFRGGTGADGYTF,TGTGCCAGCAGTTTCCGGGGAGGGACAGGGGCGGATGGCTACACCTTC,TRBJ1-2,TRBD1,TRBV27,-,16
CASSLEGLAGSYEQYF,TGCGCCAGCAGCTTGGAGGGACTAGCGGGCTCCTACGAGCAGTACTTC,TRBJ2-7,TRBD2,TRBV5-1,-,16
CATTRKVRGSYNEQFF,TGTGCCACCACGCGAAAGGTAAGAGGTTCCTACAATGAGCAGTTCTTC,TRBJ2-1,-,TRBV11-2,-,16
CASSSKREATYEQYF,TGTGCCAGCAGCTCCAAGCGGGAGGCGACCTACGAGCAGTACTTC,TRBJ2-7,TRBD2,TRBV28,-,15
CASSQGWGRGQYF,TGTGCCAGCAGCCAAGGGTGGGGGCGCGGGCAGTACTTC,TRBJ2-7,-,TRBV14,-,13
CASSFGDRDYEQFF,TGTGCCAGCAGTTTTGGGGACAGGGACTATGAGCAGTTCTTC,TRBJ2-1,TRBD1,TRBV28,few,14
CASSLESNYGYTF,TGTGCCAGCAGTTTAGAGTCTAACTATGGCTACACCTTC,TRBJ1-2,-,TRBV28,-,13
CASSLEASGRASDTQYF,TGTGCCAGCAGCTTAGAGGCTAGCGGGAGGGCCTCAGATACGCAGTATTTT,TRBJ2-3,TRBD2,TRBV7-9,-,17
CAWSIPGATGELFF,TGTGCCTGGAGTATCCCCGGAGCCACCGGGGAGCTGTTTTTT,TRBJ2-2,-,TRBV30,-,14
CASSPGLAGPSTDTQYF,TGCGCCAGCAGCCCGGGACTAGCGGGCCCTAGCACAGATACGCAGTATTTT,TRBJ2-3,TRBD2,TRBV5-1,-,17
CASSLFETGVREQYF,TGCGCCAGCAGCTTGTTCGAGACAGGGGTACGCGAGCAGTACTTC,TRBJ2-7,TRBD1,TRBV5-1,-,15
CASSFGTVGNYEQYF,TGCGCCAGCAGCTTCGGGACAGTTGGGAACTACGAGCAGTACTTC,TRBJ2-7,TRBD1,TRBV5-1,-,15
CASSEGWRQPQHF,TGTGCCAGCAGTGAAGGGTGGCGGCAGCCCCAGCATTTT,TRBJ1-5,-,TRBV6-1,-,13
CSASKAGGSFF,TGCAGTGCTAGTAAAGCGGGAGGAAGTTTTTTT,TRBJ2-2,TRBD2,TRBV20-1,-,11
CASSLTSAGVETQYF,TGTGCCAGCAGTTTAACGTCCGCCGGTGTAGAGACCCAGTACTTC,TRBJ2-5,-,TRBV27,-,15
CASRPGSPAYEQYF,TGTGCCAGCAGACCCGGGTCGCCTGCCTACGAGCAGTACTTC,TRBJ2-7,-,TRBV28,-,14
CASSLDGSYNEQFF,TGTGCCAGCAGCTTAGACGGGAGTTATAATGAGCAGTTCTTC,TRBJ2-1,-,TRBV7-9,-,14
CASSQDETSGRFTGELFF,TGCGCCAGCAGCCAAGACGAGACTAGCGGGAGGTTCACCGGGGAGCTGTTTTTT,TRBJ2-2,TRBD2,TRBV4-1,-,18
CASSARGVVPNEQFF,TGTGCCAGCAGCGCCCGGGGGGTTGTCCCCAATGAGCAGTTCTTC,TRBJ2-1,TRBD2,TRBV27,-,15
CASSQGPSGGANTGELFF,TGCGCCAGCAGCCAAGGGCCTAGCGGGGGGGCTAACACCGGGGAGCTGTTTTTT,TRBJ2-2,TRBD2,TRBV4-1,-,18
CASSPRTGPFSYEQYF,TGTGCCAGCAGCCCGCGGACAGGGCCCTTCTCCTACGAGCAGTACTTC,TRBJ2-7,TRBD1,TRBV5-8,once,16
CASSSWTAGANVLTF,TGTGCCAGCAGTTCTTGGACTGCTGGGGCCAACGTCCTGACTTTC,TRBJ2-6,-,TRBV28,-,15
CATSTTQGTRFAFF,TGTGCCACCAGCACCACTCAGGGGACACGGTTCGCGTTCTTC,TRBJ2-1,-,TRBV15,-,14
CASSGQGMGNQPQHF,TGTGCCAGCAGCGGACAGGGGATGGGCAATCAGCCCCAGCATTTT,TRBJ1-5,TRBD1,TRBV7-9,-,15
CASSIGRANVLTF,TGTGCCAGCAGCATCGGTAGGGCCAACGTCCTGACTTTC,TRBJ2-6,-,TRBV7-2,-,13
CASSVKGGAPYNSPLHF,TGTGCCAGCAGTGTTAAAGGGGGCGCACCCTATAATTCACCCCTCCACTTT,TRBJ1-6,TRBD1,TRBV6-1,-,17
CAISDPGPGLLEQYF,TGTGCCATCAGTGACCCAGGGCCGGGACTCCTCGAGCAGTACTTC,TRBJ2-7,-,TRBV10-3,-,15
CASSIGSGQGAINIQYF,TGTGCCAGTAGTATAGGGTCGGGACAGGGGGCGATAAACATTCAGTACTTC,TRBJ2-4,TRBD1,TRBV19,-,17
CATSRDWTGPGYTF,TGTGCCACCAGCAGAGACTGGACAGGGCCTGGCTACACCTTC,TRBJ1-2,TRBD1,TRBV15,-,14
CASSLTGDGGNTIYF,TGCGCCAGCAGCCTCACAGGGGATGGGGGAAACACCATATATTTT,TRBJ1-3,TRBD1,TRBV5-1,-,15
CASSYAPRGGGHLTF,TGTGCCAGCAGTTACGCCCCCCGGGGAGGGGGGCATCTCACCTTC,TRBJ1-2,-,TRBV6-5,once,15
CASSYERAGRNYGYTF,TGTGCCAGCAGTTACGAGAGGGCGGGGCGCAACTATGGCTACACCTTC,TRBJ1-2,-,TRBV6-6,-,16